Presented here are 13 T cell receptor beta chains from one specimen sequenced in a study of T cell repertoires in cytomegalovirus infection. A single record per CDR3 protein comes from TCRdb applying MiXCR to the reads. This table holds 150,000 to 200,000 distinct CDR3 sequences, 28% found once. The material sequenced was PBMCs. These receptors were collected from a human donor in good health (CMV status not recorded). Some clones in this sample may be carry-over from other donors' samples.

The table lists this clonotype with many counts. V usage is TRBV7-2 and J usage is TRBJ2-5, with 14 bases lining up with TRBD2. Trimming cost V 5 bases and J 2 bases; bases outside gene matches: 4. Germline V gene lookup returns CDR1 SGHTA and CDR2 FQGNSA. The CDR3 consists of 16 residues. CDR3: CASSGRTSGGQETQYF. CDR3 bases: TGTGCCAGCAGCGGAAGGACTAGCGGGGGGCAAGAGACCCAGTACTTC.

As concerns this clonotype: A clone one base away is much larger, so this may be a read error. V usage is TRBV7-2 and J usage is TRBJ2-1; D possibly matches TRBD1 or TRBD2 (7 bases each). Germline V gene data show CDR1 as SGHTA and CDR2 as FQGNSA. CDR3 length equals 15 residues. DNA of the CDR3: TGTGCCAGCAGCTCAGCGGGACAGTCCTACAATGAGCATTTCTTC. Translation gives CASSSAGQSYNEHFF.

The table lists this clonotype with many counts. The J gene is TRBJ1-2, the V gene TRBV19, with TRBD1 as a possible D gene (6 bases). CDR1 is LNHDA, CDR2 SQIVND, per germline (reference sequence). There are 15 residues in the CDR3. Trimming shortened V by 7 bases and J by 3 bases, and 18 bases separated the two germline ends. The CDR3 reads CASKPQGGRDYGYTF. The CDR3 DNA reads TGTGCCAGTAAACCACAGGGAGGTCGGGACTATGGCTACACCTTC.

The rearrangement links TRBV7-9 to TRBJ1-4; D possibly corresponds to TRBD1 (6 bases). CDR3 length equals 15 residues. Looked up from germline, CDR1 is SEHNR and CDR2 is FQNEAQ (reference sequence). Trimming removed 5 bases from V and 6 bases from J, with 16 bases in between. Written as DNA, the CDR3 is TGTGCCAGCAGCCCCCTGGGGGGGGCGGATGAAAAACTGTTTTTT. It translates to CASSPLGGADEKLFF.

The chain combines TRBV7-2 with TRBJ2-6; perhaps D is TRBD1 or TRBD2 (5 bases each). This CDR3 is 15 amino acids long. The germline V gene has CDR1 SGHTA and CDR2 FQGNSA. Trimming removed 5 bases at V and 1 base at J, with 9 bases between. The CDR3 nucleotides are TGTGCCAGCAGCCCTGGGGGTTCTGGGGCCAACGTCCTGACTTTC. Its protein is CASSPGGSGANVLTF. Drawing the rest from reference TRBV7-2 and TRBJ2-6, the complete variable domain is GAGVSQSPSNKVTEKGKDVELRCDPISGHTALYWYRQSLGQGLEFLIYFQGNSAPDKSGLPSDRFSAERTGGSVSTLTIQRTQQEDSAVYLCASSPGGSGANVLTFGAGSRLTVL.

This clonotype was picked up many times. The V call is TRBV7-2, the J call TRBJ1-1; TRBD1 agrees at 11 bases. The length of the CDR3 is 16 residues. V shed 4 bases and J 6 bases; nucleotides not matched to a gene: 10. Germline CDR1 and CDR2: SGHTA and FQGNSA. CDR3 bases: TGTGCCAGCAGCTCCCGGGACAGGGGGAGTAGGGCTGAAGCTTTCTTT. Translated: CASSSRDRGSRAEAFF. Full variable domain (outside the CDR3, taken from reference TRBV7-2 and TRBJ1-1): GAGVSQSPSNKVTEKGKDVELRCDPISGHTALYWYRQSLGQGLEFLIYFQGNSAPDKSGLPSDRFSAERTGGSVSTLTIQRTQQEDSAVYLCASSSRDRGSRAEAFFGQGTRLTVV.

DNA for the CDR3: TGCGCCAGCAGCTTGGGGTCCGGGCTGGAGACCCAGTACTTC. It yields the protein CASSLGSGLETQYF. The V call is TRBV5-1, the J call TRBJ2-5, with D unresolved. This CDR3 comprises 14 residues. Trimming pared 0 bases from V and 5 bases from J, leaving 11 bases between. Germline CDR1 SGHRS, CDR2 YFSETQ.

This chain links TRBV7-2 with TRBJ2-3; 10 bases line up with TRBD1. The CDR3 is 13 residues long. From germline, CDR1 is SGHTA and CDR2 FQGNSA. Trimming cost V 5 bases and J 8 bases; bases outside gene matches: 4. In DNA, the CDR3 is TGTGCCAGCAGCCCAGGGACAGGGGCTACGCAGTATTTT. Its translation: CASSPGTGATQYF.

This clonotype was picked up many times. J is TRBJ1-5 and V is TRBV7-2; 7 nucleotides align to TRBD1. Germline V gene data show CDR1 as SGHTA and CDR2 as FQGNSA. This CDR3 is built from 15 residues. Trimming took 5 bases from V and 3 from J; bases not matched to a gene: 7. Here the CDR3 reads CASSLRGQANQPQHF. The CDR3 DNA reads TGTGCCAGCAGCCTCCGTGGACAGGCCAATCAGCCCCAGCATTTT.

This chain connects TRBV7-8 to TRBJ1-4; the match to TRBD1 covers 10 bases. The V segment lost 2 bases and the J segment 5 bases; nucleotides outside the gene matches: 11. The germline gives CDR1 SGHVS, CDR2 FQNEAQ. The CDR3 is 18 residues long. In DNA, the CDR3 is TGTGCCAGCAGCTTAAAACGCGTGGAGGACAGGGGGAATGAAAAACTGTTTTTT. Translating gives CASSLKRVEDRGNEKLFF. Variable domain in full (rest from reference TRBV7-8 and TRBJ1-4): GAGVSQSPRYKVAKRGQDVALRCDPISGHVSLFWYQQALGQGPEFLTYFQNEAQLDKSGLPSDRFFAERPEGSVSTLKIQRTQQEDSAVYLCASSLKRVEDRGNEKLFFGSGTQLSVL.

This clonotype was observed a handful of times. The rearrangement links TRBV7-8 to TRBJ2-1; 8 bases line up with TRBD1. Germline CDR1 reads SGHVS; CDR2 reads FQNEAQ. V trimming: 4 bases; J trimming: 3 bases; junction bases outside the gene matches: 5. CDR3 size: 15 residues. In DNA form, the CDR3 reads TGTGCCAGCAGCTCGGACAGGGTTTTCTACAATGAGCAGTTCTTC. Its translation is CASSSDRVFYNEQFF. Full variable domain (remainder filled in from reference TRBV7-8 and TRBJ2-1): GAGVSQSPRYKVAKRGQDVALRCDPISGHVSLFWYQQALGQGPEFLTYFQNEAQLDKSGLPSDRFFAERPEGSVSTLKIQRTQQEDSAVYLCASSSDRVFYNEQFFGPGTRLTVL.

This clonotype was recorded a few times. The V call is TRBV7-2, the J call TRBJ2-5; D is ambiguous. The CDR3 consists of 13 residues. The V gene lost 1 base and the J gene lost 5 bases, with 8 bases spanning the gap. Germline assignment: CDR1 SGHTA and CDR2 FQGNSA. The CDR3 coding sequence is TGTGCCAGCAGCTTAGAGGATAGTGAGACCCAGTACTTC. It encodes CASSLEDSETQYF.

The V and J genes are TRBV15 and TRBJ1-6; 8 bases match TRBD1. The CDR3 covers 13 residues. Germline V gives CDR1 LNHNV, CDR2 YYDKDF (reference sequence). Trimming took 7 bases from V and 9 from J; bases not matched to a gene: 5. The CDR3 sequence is CATKQGVASPLHF. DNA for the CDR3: TGTGCCACCAAACAGGGGGTGGCTTCACCCCTCCACTTT. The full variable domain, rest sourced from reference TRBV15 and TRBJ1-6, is DAMVIQNPRYQVTQFGKPVTLSCSQTLNHNVMYWYQQKSSQAPKLLFHYYDKDFNNEADTPDNFQSRRPNTSFCFLDIRSPGLGDTAMYLCATKQGVASPLHFGNGTRLTVT.